The clone carrying this TCR beta chain was counted many times. Its antigen is undetermined. After removal of 6 bases from V and 5 bases from J, the junction contained 17 bases not matched to a gene. CDR3 length: 17 amino acids. Germline values: CDR1 MNHEY, CDR2 SVGEGT. This sample was taken from a study of type 1 regulatory T cells. TCRdb ran MiXCR on the reads and lists one entry per CDR3 protein. The repertoire holds about 42,000 distinct CDR3 sequences, about 12% seen once, with around 8% in the top ten. The receptor's source is a human donor in good health. The sample comprised cultured non-Tr1 T cells, either the whole culture or a sorted T cell fraction (not recorded which). This sequence joins TRBV6-2 or TRBV6-3 and TRBJ2-5; 8 bases are a match to TRBD2. CDR3 region: CASRDGGAGVAPETQYF. The CDR3 nucleotides read TGTGCCAGCAGGGACGGAGGAGCGGGAGTCGCCCCGGAGACCCAGTACTTC.